Listed here is a single T cell receptor (beta chain). Its matching antigen is unknown. This entry belongs to a study of lymphopenia after photon versus proton radiotherapy. Study-wide results and caveats: Only patients who died were analyzed for survival; proton advantage is unproven. After lymphocyte nadir, photon-treated repertoires showed oligoclonal expansion, especially CD8+ Temra. Larger post-nadir TCR diversity loss correlated inversely with survival in deceased patients. Relative stability marked proton patients; photon patients lost diversity and naive cells.

Some clones are missing from TCRdb's copy, which holds only in-frame ones; the method was immunoSEQ multiplex PCR. Altogether about 65,000 clones are present, over 70% being singletons, with the ten largest covering 10% to 12%. Germline CDR1 and CDR2: SQVTM and ANQGSEA. Trimming stripped 1 base from V and 11 bases from J, with 14 bases between. This CDR3 contains 12 residues. This chain joins TRBV29-1 and TRBJ1-2; D perhaps matches TRBD1 (5 bases). The sequence derives from a man aged 80 or over with esophageal cancer. The material was peripheral blood, obtained from a patient treated with proton-based radiotherapy. CDR3 DNA: TGCAGCGTTGAAGGGGACCGAACTCGGTACACCTTC. It specifies CSVEGDRTRYTF.